These 27 T cell receptor beta chains originate from one sample sequenced in a study of sequential checkpoint blockade in melanoma. Treatment noted: randomized to nivolumab then ipilimumab (arm A) or the reverse (arm B). Clones were read by immunoSEQ multiplex PCR, and TCRdb kept only the in-frame ones, dropping some. The sample shows 20,000 or so clones, just under 75% of them seen only once. The input for sequencing was CD8+ T cells sorted from blood (inferred from file names), taken from a patient given nivolumab and ipilimumab in sequence. The receptors stem from a human donor with melanoma.

The CDR3: CASSLGTGFTEAFF. The CDR3 coding sequence is TGTGCCAGCTCACTGGGGACAGGGTTCACTGAAGCTTTCTTT. The genes are TRBV18 and TRBJ1-1; TRBD1 matches at 9 bases. The germline V gene encodes CDR1 KGHSH and CDR2 LQKENI. The CDR3 consists of 14 residues. The J segment lost 4 bases and the V segment lost 4 bases, leaving 4 bases of the junction unmatched.

This chain links TRBV5-1 with TRBJ2-1; 11 bases align to TRBD2. Trimming at V came to 4 bases and at J to 8 bases, leaving 5 bases not matched to a gene. The length of the CDR3 is 14 residues. The germline gives CDR1 SGHRS, CDR2 YFSETQ. CDR3 nucleotides: TGCGCCAGCAGCCCCCGGACTAGCGGGTATGAGCAGTTCTTC. Its protein product is CASSPRTSGYEQFF.

This clone appeared a few times. This chain uses TRBV15 with TRBJ2-1; D not certain. This CDR3 is built from 11 residues. Trimming shortened V by 9 bases and J by 4 bases, and 7 bases separated the two germline ends. CDR1 and CDR2 (germline): LNHNV, YYDKDF (reference sequence). DNA of the CDR3: TGTGCCACGCGGCATTACAATGAGCAGTTCTTC. Residues: CATRHYNEQFF.

This clone was counted a few times. The J gene is TRBJ1-2, the V gene TRBV6-9; 7 bases map to TRBD1. The V gene's germline CDR1 is MNHGY and CDR2 SVAAGI. CDR3 length equals 15 residues. J gave up 7 bases and V 5 bases, and 13 bases lay outside the gene matches. As DNA, the CDR3 is TGTGCCAGCAGTACCAGGACAGGAAGGGCGGCTGGCTACACCTTC. Amino acids: CASSTRTGRAAGYTF.

The chain combines TRBV5-6 with TRBJ2-4; 7 bases match TRBD1. This CDR3 has 16 residues. The V gene end was trimmed by 1 base and the J gene end by 0 bases; junction bases not matched to a gene: 4. Per germline, CDR1 SGHDT and CDR2 YYEEEE. The CDR3 nucleotides read TGTGCCAGCAGCTTGCCGGGACAGATAGCCAAAAACATTCAGTACTTC. It codes for CASSLPGQIAKNIQYF.

The V gene is TRBV2, the J gene TRBJ2-2; 7 bases are shared with TRBD1. V shed 3 bases and J 8 bases; nucleotides not matched to a gene: 3. The CDR3 is 13 amino acids. Germline values: CDR1 SNHLY, CDR2 FYNNEI. The CDR3 loop is CASSDWTGGELFF. The CDR3 region has the DNA TGTGCCAGCAGTGATTGGACAGGAGGGGAGCTGTTTTTT.

This sequence joins TRBV4-1 and TRBJ2-5, with 9 bases matching TRBD1. The CDR3 has 13 amino acids. Trimming took 0 bases from V and 11 from J; bases not matched to a gene: 4. CDR1 is MGHRA, CDR2 YSYEKL, per germline. DNA of the CDR3: TGCGCCAGCAGCCAAGATCGAGGACAGGGGCAGTACTTC. It is translated as CASSQDRGQGQYF.

The chain employs TRBV7-6 and TRBJ2-7; 9 bases are a match to TRBD1. The J segment lost 2 bases and the V segment lost 4 bases, leaving 9 bases of the junction unmatched. The germline V gene has CDR1 SGHVS and CDR2 FNYEAQ. This CDR3 has 16 residues. CDR3 residues: CASSSEFRTGAYEQYF. The CDR3 DNA sequence: TGTGCCAGCAGCTCAGAGTTTAGGACAGGGGCCTACGAGCAGTACTTC. Variable domain in full (rest from reference TRBV7-6 and TRBJ2-7): GAGVSQSPRYKVTKRGQDVALRCDPISGHVSLYWYRQALGQGPEFLTYFNYEAQQDKSGLPNDRFSAERPEGSISTLTIQRTEQRDSAMYRCASSSEFRTGAYEQYFGPGTRLTVT.

This rearrangement joins TRBV6-6 to TRBJ2-7, with D tentatively TRBD1 (5 bases). Germline CDR1 reads MNHNY; CDR2 reads SVGAGI (reference sequence). Between the trimmed V and J ends, which lost 5 bases and 3 bases, there was a span of 11 bases. The CDR3 length is 13 residues. The CDR3 bases are TGTGCCAGCAGTGCCGGACATATCTACGAGCAGTACTTC. The encoded protein is CASSAGHIYEQYF.

This rearrangement joins TRBV7-6 to TRBJ2-7, with TRBD1 matching over 9 bases. CDR1 and CDR2 from the germline V gene are SGHVS and FNYEAQ. Trimming cost V 5 bases and J 7 bases; bases outside gene matches: 18. The CDR3 length is 17 residues. CDR3 nucleotides: TGTGCCAGCAGCCTAGAGGTTTGGGACAGGGAGTACGCAGAGCAGTACTTC. This sequence encodes CASSLEVWDREYAEQYF.

The V gene is TRBV27, the J gene TRBJ2-5, with TRBD2 matching over 10 bases. The V and J ends lost 3 bases and 0 bases, in that order; junction bases with no gene match: 4. Per germline, CDR1 MNHEY and CDR2 SMNVEV (reference sequence). This CDR3 comprises 16 residues. CDR3 amino acids: CASSFRLAGDQETQYF. DNA for the CDR3: TGTGCCAGCAGTTTCCGGCTAGCGGGGGACCAAGAGACCCAGTACTTC.

V is TRBV5-1 and J is TRBJ2-3; D is perhaps TRBD1 (6 bases). This CDR3 spans 16 amino acids. V lost 4 bases to trimming and J lost 4 bases, with 19 bases between them. Germline V gives CDR1 SGHRS, CDR2 YFSETQ. CDR3 loop: CASSLWGPSVADTQYF. The CDR3 DNA reads TGCGCCAGCAGCCTGTGGGGGCCCTCGGTCGCAGATACGCAGTATTTT.

The V gene is TRBV19, the J gene TRBJ2-1; 12 nucleotides agree with TRBD1. The CDR3 extends over 17 amino acids. Trimming cost V 2 bases and J 4 bases; bases outside gene matches: 6. CDR1 is LNHDA and CDR2 is SQIVND in the germline V gene (reference sequence). CDR3 DNA sequence: TGTGCCAGTAGTATATACACGGGACAGGGGGCGTACAATGAGCAGTTCTTC. Translation gives CASSIYTGQGAYNEQFF.

CDR3 loop: CASSLYRGNEQYF. Here the CDR3 DNA reads TGTGCCAGCAGTCTATACAGGGGTAACGAGCAGTACTTC. The chain carries TRBV28 and TRBJ2-7; 7 bases map to TRBD1. Germline CDR1 reads MDHEN; CDR2 reads SYDVKM. The CDR3 is made up of 13 amino acids. Trimming cost V 5 bases and J 5 bases; bases outside gene matches: 6.

This clone was picked up many times. The chain joins TRBV5-5 to TRBJ2-7, with 8 bases aligning to TRBD1. The CDR3 length is 14 residues. Germline V gene sequence: CDR1 SGHKS, CDR2 YYEKEE (reference sequence). The ends lost 4 bases at V and 4 bases at J; junction bases unmatched: 7. The CDR3 protein is CASSPTGELYEQYF. The CDR3 DNA reads TGTGCCAGCAGCCCGACAGGGGAGCTATACGAGCAGTACTTC.

The gene calls are TRBV5-1 and TRBJ2-7; D unresolved. V lost 1 base to trimming and J lost 0 bases, with 11 bases between them. CDR1 is SGHRS and CDR2 is YFSETQ in the germline V gene. The CDR3 is made up of 15 amino acids. DNA for the CDR3: TGCGCCAGCAGCTTGCCGGGTGAAGGCTCCTACGAGCAGTACTTC. Translated: CASSLPGEGSYEQYF.

The rearrangement joins TRBV6-5 to TRBJ2-2; 11 nucleotides line up with TRBD1. After removal of 7 bases from V and 5 bases from J, the junction contained 6 bases not matched to a gene. This CDR3 is 15 amino acids long. Germline V lookup: CDR1 MNHEY, CDR2 SVGAGI. CDR3 sequence: CASNQGQGETGELFF. CDR3 DNA sequence: TGTGCCAGCAACCAGGGACAGGGGGAAACCGGGGAGCTGTTTTTT.

The gene calls are TRBV5-1 and TRBJ2-1, with TRBD2 matching over 9 bases. CDR3 size: 14 residues. The ends lost 4 bases at V and 4 bases at J; junction bases unmatched: 3. Per germline, CDR1 SGHRS and CDR2 YFSETQ. As DNA, the CDR3 is TGCGCCAGCAGCGCGGCGGGGGGGTACAATGAGCAGTTCTTC. Its translation: CASSAAGGYNEQFF.

The V gene is TRBV13, the J gene TRBJ2-5, with 12 bases that match TRBD2. Looked up from germline, CDR1 is PRHDT and CDR2 is FYEKMQ (reference sequence). This CDR3 comprises 18 residues. V lost 5 bases and J lost 1; bases outside the gene matches: 11. The chain's CDR3 is CASSPYGLAGGGQETQYF. CDR3 in DNA: TGTGCCAGCAGCCCTTACGGGCTAGCGGGGGGGGGCCAAGAGACCCAGTACTTC.

This clone was detected only a few times. V gene TRBV9 combines with J gene TRBJ2-5, with 10 nucleotides matching TRBD2. V was pared by 2 bases and J by 2 bases, with 9 bases of the junction left unmatched. Germline V CDR1 and CDR2: SGDLS, YYNGEE. The length of the CDR3 is 17 residues. This CDR3 is CASSVSWKTSGQETQYF. In DNA, the CDR3 is TGTGCCAGCAGCGTGAGTTGGAAGACTAGCGGGCAAGAGACCCAGTACTTC.

The gene calls are TRBV27 and TRBJ2-7; no firm D call. This CDR3 is 14 amino acids long. V lost 5 bases to trimming and J lost 1 base, with 12 bases between them. The germline gives CDR1 MNHEY, CDR2 SMNVEV (reference sequence). CDR3 DNA sequence: TGTGCCAGCAGTGGTATCGCCGGTTCCTACGAGCAGTACTTC. Its translation: CASSGIAGSYEQYF.

In its sample, this clone is medium-sized. The chain employs TRBV14 and TRBJ1-1; D ambiguous. There are 12 residues in the CDR3. V lost 1 base, J lost 5 bases, and 5 bases lay in between. Germline loops: CDR1 SGHDN, CDR2 FVKESK. CDR3 DNA: TGTGCCAGCAGCCAAGTACAGACTGAAGCTTTCTTT. The encoded protein is CASSQVQTEAFF.

The chain employs TRBV6-5 and TRBJ2-7, with 9 nucleotides matching TRBD1. J lost 2 bases, V lost 7 bases, and 3 bases had no gene match. This CDR3 has 13 residues. In germline, CDR1 is MNHEY, CDR2 SVGAGI. The CDR3 protein is CASNGQGPYEQYF. The DNA of the CDR3 is TGTGCCAGCAACGGACAGGGGCCCTACGAGCAGTACTTC.

The chain joins TRBV9 to TRBJ2-7; 7 bases align to TRBD1. The CDR3 totals 16 residues. V dropped 4 bases and J dropped 1; count of bases not matched to a gene: 11. Germline CDR1 is SGDLS and CDR2 is YYNGEE. CDR3 in amino acids: CASSSPGTDPSYEQYF. Here the CDR3 DNA reads TGTGCCAGCAGCTCGCCCGGGACAGATCCATCCTACGAGCAGTACTTC.

In its sample, this clone was seen once. This chain uses TRBV11-1 with TRBJ2-7; D perhaps matches TRBD1 (6 bases). The ends were cut back, 1 base at V and 3 bases at J, with 16 bases in the middle. The CDR3 length is 16 residues. CDR1 and CDR2 from the germline V gene are SGHAT and FQDESV (reference sequence). CDR3 sequence reads: CASSLESMGRGYEQYF. The CDR3 DNA reads as TGTGCCAGCAGCTTAGAGTCGATGGGCAGGGGCTACGAGCAGTACTTC.

This sequence joins TRBV2 and TRBJ2-7, with 7 bases aligning to TRBD1. CDR3 size: 14 residues. V trimming: 7 bases; J trimming: 0 bases; junction bases outside the gene matches: 6. CDR1 and CDR2 (germline): SNHLY, FYNNEI. The CDR3 coding sequence is TGTGCCAGCAAGGACAGGCCATCCTCCTACGAGCAGTACTTC. As protein: CASKDRPSSYEQYF.

This chain links TRBV6-1 with TRBJ1-3; D gene ambiguous. Trimming left V 5 bases short and J 2 bases short, with 13 bases between. Germline V CDR1 and CDR2: MNHNS, SASEGT. The length of the CDR3 is 15 residues. Written as DNA, the CDR3 is TGTGCCAGCAGTTCCACGATTGGGCCTGGAAACACCATATATTTT. This sequence encodes CASSSTIGPGNTIYF.